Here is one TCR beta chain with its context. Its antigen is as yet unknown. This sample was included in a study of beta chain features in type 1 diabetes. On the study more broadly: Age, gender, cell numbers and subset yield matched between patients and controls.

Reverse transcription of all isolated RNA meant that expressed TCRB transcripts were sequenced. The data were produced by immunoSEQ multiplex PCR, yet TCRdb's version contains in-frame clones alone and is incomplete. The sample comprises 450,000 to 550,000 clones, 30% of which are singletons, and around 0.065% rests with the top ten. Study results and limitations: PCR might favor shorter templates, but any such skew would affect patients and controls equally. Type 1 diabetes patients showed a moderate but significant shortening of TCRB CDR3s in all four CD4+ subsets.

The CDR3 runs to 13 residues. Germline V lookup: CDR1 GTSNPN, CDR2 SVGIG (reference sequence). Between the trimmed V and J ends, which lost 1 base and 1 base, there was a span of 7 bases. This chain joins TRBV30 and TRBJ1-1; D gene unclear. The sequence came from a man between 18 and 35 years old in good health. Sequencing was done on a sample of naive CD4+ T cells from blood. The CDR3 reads CAWSATWNTEAFF. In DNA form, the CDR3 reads TGTGCCTGGAGTGCCACATGGAACACTGAAGCTTTCTTT.